Sequencing of this T cell receptor (beta chain) was carried out in a study of cytomegalovirus exposure and HLA in healthy donors. Germline CDR1 reads MNHEY; CDR2 reads SVGAGI. Trimming took 2 bases from V and 7 from J, leaving 15 bases between them. This CDR3 region has 15 residues. PCR amplification relied on 60 Vbeta primers (plus 13 Jbeta primers). Using immunoSEQ multiplex PCR, the repertoire was profiled, and TCRdb retains in-frame clones only, with some absent. The sample carries 150,000 to 200,000 clones, around 85% recorded once. The TCR originated in a man younger than 35 in good health and CMV-seropositive. Sample: PBMCs. The rearrangement joins TRBV6-5 to TRBJ1-5; a weak D match, TRBD1 (6 bases). CDR3 region: CASSYPQQGRQPQHF. In DNA form, the CDR3 reads TGTGCCAGCAGTTACCCCCAACAGGGTAGACAGCCCCAGCATTTT.